These 7 T cell receptor beta chains were all obtained from the same sample, sequenced in a study of beta chain features in type 1 diabetes. Every bit of the isolated RNA underwent reverse transcription, so sequencing read expressed TCRB transcripts. Only in-frame clones appear in the TCRdb table, and some are missing; sequencing was by immunoSEQ multiplex PCR. The table records around 340,000 clones, approximately 8% of them present only once. The sample was central memory CD4+ T cells from blood. These TCRs come from a woman younger than 35 in good health.

This clone has more than one count but fewer than ten. The chain links TRBV18 to TRBJ2-1; 8 bases fit TRBD2. CDR3 length: 13 amino acids. Germline trimming cut 3 bases from V and 5 bases from J; bases unmatched to any gene: 0. Germline V CDR1 and CDR2: KGHSH, LQKENI. The CDR3, as DNA: TGTGCCAGCTCACCGCGGGAGGACAATGAGCAGTTCTTC. The encoded protein is CASSPREDNEQFF.

There are a few counts of this clone. The rearrangement uses TRBV6-5 and TRBJ2-3; the D gene is possibly TRBD2 (5 bases). V lost 0 bases to trimming and J lost 5 bases, with 12 bases between them. The CDR3 is made up of 15 amino acids. Germline CDR1 and CDR2: MNHEY and SVGAGI. The CDR3 here is CASSYSVLAGDTQYF. The CDR3 coding sequence is TGTGCCAGCAGTTACTCGGTCCTAGCCGGAGATACGCAGTATTTT.

The chain recombines TRBV6-5 with TRBJ2-1; TRBD1 matches at 7 bases. The CDR3 length is 14 residues. In germline, CDR1 is MNHEY, CDR2 SVGAGI. Trimming took 8 bases from V and 3 from J; bases not matched to a gene: 7. This chain's CDR3 is CASGYRGVYNEQFF. DNA of the CDR3: TGTGCCAGCGGGTACAGGGGAGTCTACAATGAGCAGTTCTTC.

The chain combines TRBV6-6 with TRBJ2-2; TRBD1 matches at 9 bases. CDR1 and CDR2 from the germline V gene are MNHNY and SVGAGI (reference sequence). The CDR3 is made up of 15 amino acids. With 5 bases clipped from V and 2 bases from J, the junction kept 3 bases outside the gene matches. CDR3 region: CASSRDRANTGELFF. The CDR3 DNA reads TGTGCCAGCAGTCGGGACAGGGCCAACACCGGGGAGCTGTTTTTT.

The table lists this clone with a few counts. The genes are TRBV6-5 and TRBJ2-2; D call uncertain. Germline V CDR1 and CDR2: MNHEY, SVGAGI. This CDR3 spans 14 amino acids. V lost 8 bases and J lost 1, with 11 bases in between. This CDR3 reads CASWSNRNTGELFF. The CDR3 DNA sequence: TGTGCCAGCTGGTCCAACAGGAACACCGGGGAGCTGTTTTTT.

This CDR3 is CASSLGLAGGPDEQYF. DNA of the CDR3: TGCGCCAGCAGCTTGGGACTAGCGGGAGGGCCAGACGAGCAGTACTTC. The chain recombines TRBV5-1 with TRBJ2-7, with TRBD2 matching over 14 bases. V was pared by 0 bases and J by 5 bases, with 4 bases of the junction left unmatched. The CDR3 runs to 16 residues. Germline V gene data show CDR1 as SGHRS and CDR2 as YFSETQ. The whole variable domain, filled in from reference TRBV5-1 and TRBJ2-7, reads KAGVTQTPRYLIKTRGQQVTLSCSPISGHRSVSWYQQTPGQGLQFLFEYFSETQRNKGNFPGRFSGRQFSNSRSEMNVSTLELGDSALYLCASSLGLAGGPDEQYFGPGTRLTVT.

This clone was seen ten or more times. The J gene is TRBJ2-7, the V gene TRBV7-9; D uncertain. Deletions cut 8 bases from V and 5 bases from J, with 13 bases between. This CDR3 has 12 residues. Germline assignment: CDR1 SEHNR and CDR2 FQNEAQ (reference sequence). The CDR3 here is CASGPGGHEQYF. For the CDR3, the DNA is TGTGCCAGCGGACCAGGCGGCCACGAGCAGTACTTC.